This TCR beta chain was found in a study of regulatory T cells in long-lasting Graves disease. The time point: persistent/refractory GD, antithyroid drugs over 5 years with positive TRAb. The TCR library was made from RNA that had been extracted from PBMCs in TRIzol. A volume of 7 to 9.5 milliliters of peripheral blood was collected in EDTA tubes. Combining iRepertoire HTBI primers with Arm-PCR of CDR3 regions, the authors built TCR beta libraries. From the multiplex PCR reads, TCRdb called clonotypes with MiXCR, one entry per CDR3 protein. The sample lists 350,000 to 450,000 distinct CDR3 sequences, around 20% occurring once. The CDR3 is 12 residues long. Germline CDR1 is ENHRY and CDR2 is SYGVKD. Trimming removed 2 bases from V and 4 bases from J, with 5 bases in between. This clonotype was recorded at least ten times.

The rearrangement joins TRBV10-3 to TRBJ1-2, with D unresolved. This clonotype was obtained from a female donor with Graves disease. Specimen: peripheral blood mononuclear cells (PBMCs), collected when the disease was refractory, from a patient treated with antithyroid drugs. CDR3: CAISEVIYGYTF. For the CDR3, the DNA is TGTGCCATCAGTGAGGTAATCTATGGCTACACCTTC.